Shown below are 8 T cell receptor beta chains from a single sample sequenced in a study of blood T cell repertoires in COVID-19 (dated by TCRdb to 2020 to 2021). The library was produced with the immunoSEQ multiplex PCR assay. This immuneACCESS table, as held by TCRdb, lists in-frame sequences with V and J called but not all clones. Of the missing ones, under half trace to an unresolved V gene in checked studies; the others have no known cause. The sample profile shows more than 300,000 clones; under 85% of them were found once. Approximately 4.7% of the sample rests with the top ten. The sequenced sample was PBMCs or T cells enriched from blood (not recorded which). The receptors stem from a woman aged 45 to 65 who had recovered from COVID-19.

CDR3 loop: CAWSAKETQYF. CDR3 sequence (DNA): TGTGCCTGGAGTGCCAAAGAGACCCAGTACTTC. The chain recombines TRBV30 with TRBJ2-5; D gene ambiguous. Germline V gene sequence: CDR1 GTSNPN, CDR2 SVGIG (reference sequence). The ends were cut back, 1 base at V and 3 bases at J, with 3 bases in the middle. There are 11 residues in the CDR3.

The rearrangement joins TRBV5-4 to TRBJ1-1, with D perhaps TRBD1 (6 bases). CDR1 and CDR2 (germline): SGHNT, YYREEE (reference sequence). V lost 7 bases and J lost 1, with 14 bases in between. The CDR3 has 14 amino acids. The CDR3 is CASRKDSSNTEAFF. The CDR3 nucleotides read TGTGCCAGCCGAAAGGACAGCTCGAACACTGAAGCTTTCTTT.

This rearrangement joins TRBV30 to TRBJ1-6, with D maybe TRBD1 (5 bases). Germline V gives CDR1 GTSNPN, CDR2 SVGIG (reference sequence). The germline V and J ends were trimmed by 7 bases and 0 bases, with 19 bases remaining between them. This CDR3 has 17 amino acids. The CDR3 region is CAYHPGITSSYNSPLHF. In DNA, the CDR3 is TGTGCCTACCATCCAGGGATTACAAGCTCCTATAATTCACCCCTCCACTTT.

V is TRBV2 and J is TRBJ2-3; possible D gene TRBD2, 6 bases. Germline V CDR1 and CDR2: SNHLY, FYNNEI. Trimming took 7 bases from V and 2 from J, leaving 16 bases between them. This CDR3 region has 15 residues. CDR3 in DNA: TGTGCCAGCACTCCCTTAGCGGAGCACACAGATACGCAGTATTTT. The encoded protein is CASTPLAEHTDTQYF.

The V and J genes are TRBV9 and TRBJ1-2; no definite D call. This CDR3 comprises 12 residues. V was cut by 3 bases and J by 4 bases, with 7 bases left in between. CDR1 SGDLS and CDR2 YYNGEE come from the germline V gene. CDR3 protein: CASSAAGYGYTF. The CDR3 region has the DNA TGTGCCAGCAGCGCTGCGGGCTATGGCTACACCTTC.

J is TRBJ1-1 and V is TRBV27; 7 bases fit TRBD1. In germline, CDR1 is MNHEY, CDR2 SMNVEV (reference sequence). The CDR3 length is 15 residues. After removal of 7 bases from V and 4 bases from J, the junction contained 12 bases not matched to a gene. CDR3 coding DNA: TGTGCCAGCAAGAACTCCGACAGGGTAGGCACTGAAGCTTTCTTT. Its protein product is CASKNSDRVGTEAFF.

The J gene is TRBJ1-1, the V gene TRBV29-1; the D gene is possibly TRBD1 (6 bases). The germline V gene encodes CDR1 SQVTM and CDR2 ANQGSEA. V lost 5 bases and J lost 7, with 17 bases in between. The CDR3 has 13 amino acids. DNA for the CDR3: TGCAGCGTTATAGTCCAGGGGCTTGTTGAAGCTTTCTTT. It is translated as CSVIVQGLVEAFF.

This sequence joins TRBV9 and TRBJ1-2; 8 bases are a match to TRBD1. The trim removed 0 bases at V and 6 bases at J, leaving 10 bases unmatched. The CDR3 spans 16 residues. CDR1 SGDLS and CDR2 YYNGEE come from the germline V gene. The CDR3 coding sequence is TGTGCCAGCAGCGTAGGCTCGGGCGACAGGGGAGATGGCTACACCTTC. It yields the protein CASSVGSGDRGDGYTF.